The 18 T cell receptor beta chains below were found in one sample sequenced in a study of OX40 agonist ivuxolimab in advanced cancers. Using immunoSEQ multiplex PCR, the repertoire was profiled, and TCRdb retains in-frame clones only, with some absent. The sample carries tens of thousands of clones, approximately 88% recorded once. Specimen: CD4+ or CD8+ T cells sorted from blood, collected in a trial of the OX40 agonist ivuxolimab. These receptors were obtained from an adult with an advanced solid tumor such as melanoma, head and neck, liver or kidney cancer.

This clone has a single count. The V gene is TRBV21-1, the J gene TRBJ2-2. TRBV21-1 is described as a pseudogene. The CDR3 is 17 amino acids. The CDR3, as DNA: TGTGCCAGCAGCAACAATCAGGACCCAGCGAACACCGGGGAGCTGTTTTTT. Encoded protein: CASSNNQDPANTGELFF.

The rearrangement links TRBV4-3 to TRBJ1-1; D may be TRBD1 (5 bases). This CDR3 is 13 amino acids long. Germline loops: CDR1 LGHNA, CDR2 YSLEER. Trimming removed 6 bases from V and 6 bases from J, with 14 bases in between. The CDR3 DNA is TGCGCCAGCAGAGCAACCCAGGGCGCTGAAGCTTTCTTT. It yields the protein CASRATQGAEAFF.

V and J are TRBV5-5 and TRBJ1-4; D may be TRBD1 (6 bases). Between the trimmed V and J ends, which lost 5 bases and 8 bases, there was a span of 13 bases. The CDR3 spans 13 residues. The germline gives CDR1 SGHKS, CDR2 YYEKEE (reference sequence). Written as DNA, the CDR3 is TGTGCCAGCAGAAGCCCAGGGGAGGAAAAACTGTTTTTT. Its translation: CASRSPGEEKLFF.

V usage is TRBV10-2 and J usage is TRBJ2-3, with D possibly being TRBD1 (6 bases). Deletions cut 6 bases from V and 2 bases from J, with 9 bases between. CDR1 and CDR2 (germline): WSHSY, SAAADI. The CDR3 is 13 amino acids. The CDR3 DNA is TGCGCCAGCAGAGGGGGTACCACAGATACGCAGTATTTT. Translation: CASRGGTTDTQYF.

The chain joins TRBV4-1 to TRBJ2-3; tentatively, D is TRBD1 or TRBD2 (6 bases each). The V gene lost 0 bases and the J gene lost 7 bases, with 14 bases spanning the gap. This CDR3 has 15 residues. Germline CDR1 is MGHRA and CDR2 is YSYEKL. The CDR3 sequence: CASSQEWGARYTQYF. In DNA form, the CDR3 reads TGCGCCAGCAGCCAAGAGTGGGGGGCCCGCTATACGCAGTATTTT.

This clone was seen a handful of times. In DNA form, the CDR3 reads TGTGCCTGGAGGCAGGGGAACACTGAAGCTTTCTTT. This gives the protein CAWRQGNTEAFF. The chain couples TRBV30 to TRBJ1-1, with D tentatively TRBD1 (5 bases). The ends were cut back, 3 bases at V and 1 base at J, with 6 bases in the middle. CDR1 and CDR2 from the germline V gene are GTSNPN and SVGIG (reference sequence). The CDR3 length is 12 residues.

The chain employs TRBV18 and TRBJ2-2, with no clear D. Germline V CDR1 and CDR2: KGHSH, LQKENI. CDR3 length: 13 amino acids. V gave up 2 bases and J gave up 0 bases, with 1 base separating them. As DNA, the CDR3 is TGTGCCAGCTCACCAGCGAACACCGGGGAGCTGTTTTTT. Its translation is CASSPANTGELFF.

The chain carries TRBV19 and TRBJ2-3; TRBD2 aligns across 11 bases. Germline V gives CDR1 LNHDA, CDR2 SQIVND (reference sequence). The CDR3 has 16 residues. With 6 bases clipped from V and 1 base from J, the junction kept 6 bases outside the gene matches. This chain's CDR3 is CASSAKLAGGTDTQYF. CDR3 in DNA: TGTGCCAGTAGCGCAAAACTAGCGGGGGGCACAGATACGCAGTATTTT.

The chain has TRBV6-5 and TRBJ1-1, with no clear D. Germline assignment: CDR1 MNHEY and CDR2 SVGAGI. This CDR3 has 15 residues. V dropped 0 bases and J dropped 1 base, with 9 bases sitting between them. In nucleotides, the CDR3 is TGTGCCAGCAGTTACTCTCGTTGGGGGAACACTGAAGCTTTCTTT. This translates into CASSYSRWGNTEAFF.

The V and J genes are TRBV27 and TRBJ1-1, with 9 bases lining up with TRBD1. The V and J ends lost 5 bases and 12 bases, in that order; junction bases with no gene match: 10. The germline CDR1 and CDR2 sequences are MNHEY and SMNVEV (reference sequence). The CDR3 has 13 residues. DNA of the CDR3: TGTGCCAGCAGTACCCCGGGACAGGGTTTTTCTTTCTTT. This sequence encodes CASSTPGQGFSFF.

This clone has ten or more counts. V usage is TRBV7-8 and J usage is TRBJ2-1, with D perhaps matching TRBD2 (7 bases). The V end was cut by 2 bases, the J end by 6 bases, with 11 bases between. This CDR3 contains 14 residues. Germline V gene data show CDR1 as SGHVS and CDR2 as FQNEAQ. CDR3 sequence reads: CASSLTGGPNEQFF. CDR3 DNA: TGTGCCAGCAGCTTAACCGGGGGGCCCAATGAGCAGTTCTTC. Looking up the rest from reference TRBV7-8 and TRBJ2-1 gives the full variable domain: GAGVSQSPRYKVAKRGQDVALRCDPISGHVSLFWYQQALGQGPEFLTYFQNEAQLDKSGLPSDRFFAERPEGSVSTLKIQRTQQEDSAVYLCASSLTGGPNEQFFGPGTRLTVL.

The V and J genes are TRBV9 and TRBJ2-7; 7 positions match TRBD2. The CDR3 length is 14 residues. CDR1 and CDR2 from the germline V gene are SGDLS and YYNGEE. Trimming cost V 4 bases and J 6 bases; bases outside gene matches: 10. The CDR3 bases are TGTGCCAGCAGCCCGCGACTAGCCCCATCCGAGCAGTACTTC. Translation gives CASSPRLAPSEQYF.

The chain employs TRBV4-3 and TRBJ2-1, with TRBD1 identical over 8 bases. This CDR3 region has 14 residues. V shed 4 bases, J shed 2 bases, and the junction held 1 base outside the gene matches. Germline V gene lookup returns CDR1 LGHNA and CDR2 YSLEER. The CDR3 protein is CASSPDRAYNEQFF. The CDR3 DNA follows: TGCGCCAGCAGCCCGGACAGGGCCTACAATGAGCAGTTCTTC.

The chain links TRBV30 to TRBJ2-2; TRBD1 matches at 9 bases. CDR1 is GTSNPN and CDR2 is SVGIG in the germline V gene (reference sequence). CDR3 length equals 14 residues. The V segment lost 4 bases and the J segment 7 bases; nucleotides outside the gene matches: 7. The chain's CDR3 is CAWTHRGRVGELFF. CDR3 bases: TGTGCCTGGACTCACAGGGGGCGGGTCGGGGAGCTGTTTTTT.

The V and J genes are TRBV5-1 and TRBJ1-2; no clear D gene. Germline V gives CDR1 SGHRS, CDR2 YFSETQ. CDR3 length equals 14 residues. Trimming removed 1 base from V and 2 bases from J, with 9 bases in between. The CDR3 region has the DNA TGCGCCAGCAGCTTGTATGACGGAAACTATGGCTACACCTTC. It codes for CASSLYDGNYGYTF.

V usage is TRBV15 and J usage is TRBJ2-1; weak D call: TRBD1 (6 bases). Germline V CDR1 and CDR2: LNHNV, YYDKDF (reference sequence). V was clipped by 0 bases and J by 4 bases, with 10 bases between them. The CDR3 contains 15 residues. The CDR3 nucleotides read TGTGCCACCAGCAGAGAGGTGGGACAATACAATGAGCAGTTCTTC. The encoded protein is CATSREVGQYNEQFF.

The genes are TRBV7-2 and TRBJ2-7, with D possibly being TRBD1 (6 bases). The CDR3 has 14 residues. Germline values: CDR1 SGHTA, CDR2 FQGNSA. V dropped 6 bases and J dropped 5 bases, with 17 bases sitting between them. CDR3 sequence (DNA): TGTGCCAGCAGTCTACAGGGATTACTGGACGAGCAGTACTTC. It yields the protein CASSLQGLLDEQYF.

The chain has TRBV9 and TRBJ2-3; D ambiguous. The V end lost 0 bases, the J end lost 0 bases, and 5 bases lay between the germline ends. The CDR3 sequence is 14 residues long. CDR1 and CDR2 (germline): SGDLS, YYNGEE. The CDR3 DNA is TGTGCCAGCAGCGTAGACGGTAGCACAGATACGCAGTATTTT. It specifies CASSVDGSTDTQYF. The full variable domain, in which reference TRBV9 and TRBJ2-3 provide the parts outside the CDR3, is DSGVTQTPKHLITATGQRVTLRCSPRSGDLSVYWYQQSLDQGLQFLIQYYNGEERAKGNILERFSAQQFPDLHSELNLSSLELGDSALYFCASSVDGSTDTQYFGPGTRLTVL.